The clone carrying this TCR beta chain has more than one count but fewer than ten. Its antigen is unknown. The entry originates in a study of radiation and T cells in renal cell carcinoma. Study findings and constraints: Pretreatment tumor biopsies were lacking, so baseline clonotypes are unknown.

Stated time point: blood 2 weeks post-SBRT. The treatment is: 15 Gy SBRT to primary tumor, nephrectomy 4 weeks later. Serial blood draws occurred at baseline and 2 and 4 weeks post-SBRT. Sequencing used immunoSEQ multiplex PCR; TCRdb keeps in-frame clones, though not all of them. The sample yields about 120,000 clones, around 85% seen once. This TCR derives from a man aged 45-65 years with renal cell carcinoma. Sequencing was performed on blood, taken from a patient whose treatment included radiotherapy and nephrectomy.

CDR3 sequence (DNA): TGTGCCAGCAGCCTGGACGGAGTCTACGAGCAGTACTTC. It translates to CASSLDGVYEQYF. This sequence joins TRBV5-4 and TRBJ2-7; unclear D gene. The CDR3 is 13 residues long. Germline CDR1 SGHNT, CDR2 YYREEE (reference sequence). Deletions cut 4 bases from V and 3 bases from J, with 11 bases between.